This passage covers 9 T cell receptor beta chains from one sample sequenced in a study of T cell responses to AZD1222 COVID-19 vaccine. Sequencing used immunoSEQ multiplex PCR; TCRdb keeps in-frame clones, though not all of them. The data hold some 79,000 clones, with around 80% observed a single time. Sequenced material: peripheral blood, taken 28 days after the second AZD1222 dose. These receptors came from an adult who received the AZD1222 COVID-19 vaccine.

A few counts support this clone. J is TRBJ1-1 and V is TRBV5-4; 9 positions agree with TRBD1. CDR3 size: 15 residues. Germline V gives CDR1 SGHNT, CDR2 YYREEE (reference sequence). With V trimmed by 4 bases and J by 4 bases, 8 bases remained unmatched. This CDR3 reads CASSHTGQGITEAFF. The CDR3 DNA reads TGTGCCAGCAGCCATACGGGACAGGGCATCACTGAAGCTTTCTTT.

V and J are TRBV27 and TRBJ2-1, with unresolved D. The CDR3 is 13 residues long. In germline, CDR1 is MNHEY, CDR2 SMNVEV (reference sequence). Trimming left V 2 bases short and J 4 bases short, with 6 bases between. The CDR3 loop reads CASSLPSYNEQFF. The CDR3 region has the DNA TGTGCCAGCAGTTTACCTAGTTACAATGAGCAGTTCTTC.

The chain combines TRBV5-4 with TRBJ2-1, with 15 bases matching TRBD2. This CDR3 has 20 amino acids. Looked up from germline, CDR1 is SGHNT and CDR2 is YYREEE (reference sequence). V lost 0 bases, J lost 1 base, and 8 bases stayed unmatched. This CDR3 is CASSLAGTSGRLRSYNEQFF. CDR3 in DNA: TGTGCCAGCAGCTTGGCCGGGACTAGCGGGAGGCTGAGGTCCTACAATGAGCAGTTCTTC.

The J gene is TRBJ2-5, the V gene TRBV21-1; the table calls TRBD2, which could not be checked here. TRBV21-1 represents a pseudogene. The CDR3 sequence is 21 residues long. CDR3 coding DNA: TGTGCCAGCAGCAAGAGAACCATCCGCACGGGGGGGCTCGCCATTAAAGAGACCCAGTACTTC. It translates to CASSKRTIRTGGLAIKETQYF.

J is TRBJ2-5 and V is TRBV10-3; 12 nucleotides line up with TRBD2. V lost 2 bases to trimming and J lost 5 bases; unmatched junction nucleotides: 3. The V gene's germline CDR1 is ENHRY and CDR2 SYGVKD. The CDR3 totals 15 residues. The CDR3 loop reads CAISEGLAGRETQYF. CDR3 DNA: TGTGCCATCAGTGAGGGACTAGCGGGGCGGGAGACCCAGTACTTC.

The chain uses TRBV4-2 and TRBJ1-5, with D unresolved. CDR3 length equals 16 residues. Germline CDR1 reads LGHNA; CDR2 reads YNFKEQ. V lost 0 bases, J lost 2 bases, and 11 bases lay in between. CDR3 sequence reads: CASSQELRQGNQPQHF. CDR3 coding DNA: TGTGCCAGCAGCCAAGAACTGAGGCAGGGCAATCAGCCCCAGCATTTT.

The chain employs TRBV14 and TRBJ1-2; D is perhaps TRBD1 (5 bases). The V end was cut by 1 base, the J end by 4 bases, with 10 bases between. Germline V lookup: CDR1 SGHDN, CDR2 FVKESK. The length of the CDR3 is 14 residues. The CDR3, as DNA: TGTGCCAGCAGCCAAGTGACAGAAGTCTATGGCTACACCTTC. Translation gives CASSQVTEVYGYTF.

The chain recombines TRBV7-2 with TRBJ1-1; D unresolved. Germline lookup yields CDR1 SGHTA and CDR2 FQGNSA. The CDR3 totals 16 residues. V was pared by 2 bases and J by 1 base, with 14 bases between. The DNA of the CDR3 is TGTGCCAGCAGCTTACTCGTCCTCACACCGAACACTGAAGCTTTCTTT. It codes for CASSLLVLTPNTEAFF. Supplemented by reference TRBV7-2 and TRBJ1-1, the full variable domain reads GAGVSQSPSNKVTEKGKDVELRCDPISGHTALYWYRQSLGQGLEFLIYFQGNSAPDKSGLPSDRFSAERTGGSVSTLTIQRTQQEDSAVYLCASSLLVLTPNTEAFFGQGTRLTVV.

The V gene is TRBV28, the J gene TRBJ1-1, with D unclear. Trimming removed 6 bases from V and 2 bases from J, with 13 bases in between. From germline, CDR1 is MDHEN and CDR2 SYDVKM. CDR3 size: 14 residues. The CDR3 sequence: CASRTGRRNTEAFF. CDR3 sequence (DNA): TGTGCCAGCAGGACCGGACGGAGAAACACTGAAGCTTTCTTT.